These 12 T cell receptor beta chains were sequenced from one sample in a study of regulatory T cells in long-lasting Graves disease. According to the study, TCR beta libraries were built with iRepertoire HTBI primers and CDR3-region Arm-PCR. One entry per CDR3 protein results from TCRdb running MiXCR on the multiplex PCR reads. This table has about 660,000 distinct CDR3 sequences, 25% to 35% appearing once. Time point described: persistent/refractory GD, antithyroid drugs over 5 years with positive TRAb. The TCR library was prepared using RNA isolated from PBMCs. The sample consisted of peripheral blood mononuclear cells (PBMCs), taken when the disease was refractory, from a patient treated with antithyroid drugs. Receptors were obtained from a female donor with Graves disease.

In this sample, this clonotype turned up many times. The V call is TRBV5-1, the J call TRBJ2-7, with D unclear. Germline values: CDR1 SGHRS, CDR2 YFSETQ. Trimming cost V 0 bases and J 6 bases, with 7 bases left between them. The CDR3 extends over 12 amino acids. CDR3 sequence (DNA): TGCGCCAGCAGCTTGGGGACGGGCGAGCAGTACTTC. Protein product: CASSLGTGEQYF.

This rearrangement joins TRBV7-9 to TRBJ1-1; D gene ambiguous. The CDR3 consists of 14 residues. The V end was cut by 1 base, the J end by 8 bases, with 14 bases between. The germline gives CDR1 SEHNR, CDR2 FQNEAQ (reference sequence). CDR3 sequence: CASSLGKAGREAFF. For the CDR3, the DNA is TGTGCCAGCAGCTTAGGAAAGGCAGGACGAGAAGCTTTCTTT.

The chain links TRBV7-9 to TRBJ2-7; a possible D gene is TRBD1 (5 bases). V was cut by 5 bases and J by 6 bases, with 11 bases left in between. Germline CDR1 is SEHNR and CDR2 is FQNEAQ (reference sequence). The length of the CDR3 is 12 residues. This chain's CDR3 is CASSPTGLEQYF. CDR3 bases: TGTGCCAGCAGCCCAACAGGTCTCGAGCAGTACTTC.

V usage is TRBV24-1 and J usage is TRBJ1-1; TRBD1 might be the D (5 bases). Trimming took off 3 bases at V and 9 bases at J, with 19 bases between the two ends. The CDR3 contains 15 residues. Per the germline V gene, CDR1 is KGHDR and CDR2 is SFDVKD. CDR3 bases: TGTGCCACCAGTGATCTCGCGTTGCCCCGGGACCAAGCTTTCTTT. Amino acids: CATSDLALPRDQAFF.

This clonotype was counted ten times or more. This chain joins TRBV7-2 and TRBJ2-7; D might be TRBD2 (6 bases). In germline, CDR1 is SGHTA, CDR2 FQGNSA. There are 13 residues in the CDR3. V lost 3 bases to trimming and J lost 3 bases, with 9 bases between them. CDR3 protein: CASSFKGGYEQYF. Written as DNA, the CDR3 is TGTGCCAGCAGCTTTAAGGGAGGCTACGAGCAGTACTTC.

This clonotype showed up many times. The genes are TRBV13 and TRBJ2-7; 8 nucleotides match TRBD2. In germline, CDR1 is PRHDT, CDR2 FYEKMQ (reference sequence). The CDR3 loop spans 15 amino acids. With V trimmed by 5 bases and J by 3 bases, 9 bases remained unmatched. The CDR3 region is CASSPYGTSGYEQYF. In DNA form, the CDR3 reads TGTGCCAGCAGCCCTTACGGAACTAGCGGCTACGAGCAGTACTTC. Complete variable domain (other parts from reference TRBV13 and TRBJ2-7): AAGVIQSPRHLIKEKRETATLKCYPIPRHDTVYWYQQGPGQDPQFLISFYEKMQSDKGSIPDRFSAQQFSDYHSELNMSSLELGDSALYFCASSPYGTSGYEQYFGPGTRLTVT.

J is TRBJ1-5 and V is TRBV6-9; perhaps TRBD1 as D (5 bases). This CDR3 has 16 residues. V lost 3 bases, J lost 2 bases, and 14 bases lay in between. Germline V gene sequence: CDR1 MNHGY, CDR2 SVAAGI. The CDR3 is CASSYGQGGGNQPQHF. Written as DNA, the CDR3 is TGTGCCAGCAGTTACGGCCAGGGCGGGGGCAATCAGCCCCAGCATTTT.

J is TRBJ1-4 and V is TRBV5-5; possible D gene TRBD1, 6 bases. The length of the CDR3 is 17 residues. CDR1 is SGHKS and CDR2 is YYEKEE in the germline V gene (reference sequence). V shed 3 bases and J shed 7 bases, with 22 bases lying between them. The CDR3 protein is CASSSRRYGDKGEKLFF. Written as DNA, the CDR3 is TGTGCCAGCAGCTCTCGACGATATGGGGACAAAGGTGAAAAACTGTTTTTT. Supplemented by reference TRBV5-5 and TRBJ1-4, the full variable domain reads DAGVTQSPTHLIKTRGQQVTLRCSPISGHKSVSWYQQVLGQGPQFIFQYYEKEERGRGNFPDRFSARQFPNYSSELNVNALLLGDSALYLCASSSRRYGDKGEKLFFGSGTQLSVL.

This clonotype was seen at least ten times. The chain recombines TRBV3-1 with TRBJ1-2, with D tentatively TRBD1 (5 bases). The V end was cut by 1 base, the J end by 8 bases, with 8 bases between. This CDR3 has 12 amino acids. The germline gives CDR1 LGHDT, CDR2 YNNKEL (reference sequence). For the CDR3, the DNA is TGTGCCAGCAGCCAAGCGGGGCTCGGCTACACCTTC. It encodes CASSQAGLGYTF.

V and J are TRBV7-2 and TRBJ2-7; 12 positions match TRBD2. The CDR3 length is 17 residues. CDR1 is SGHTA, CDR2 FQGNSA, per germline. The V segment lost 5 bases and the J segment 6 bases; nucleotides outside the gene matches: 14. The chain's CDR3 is CASSKTRLAGDEREQYF. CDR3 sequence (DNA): TGTGCCAGCAGCAAAACTAGACTAGCGGGAGATGAGCGCGAGCAGTACTTC.

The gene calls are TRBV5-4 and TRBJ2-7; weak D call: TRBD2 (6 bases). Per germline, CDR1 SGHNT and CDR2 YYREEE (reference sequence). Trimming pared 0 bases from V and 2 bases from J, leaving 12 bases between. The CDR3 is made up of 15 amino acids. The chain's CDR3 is CASSLGAGKTYEQYF. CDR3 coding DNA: TGTGCCAGCAGCTTGGGAGCGGGCAAAACCTACGAGCAGTACTTC. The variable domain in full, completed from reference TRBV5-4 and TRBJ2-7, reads ETGVTQSPTHLIKTRGQQVTLRCSSQSGHNTVSWYQQALGQGPQFIFQYYREEENGRGNFPPRFSGLQFPNYSSELNVNALELDDSALYLCASSLGAGKTYEQYFGPGTRLTVT.

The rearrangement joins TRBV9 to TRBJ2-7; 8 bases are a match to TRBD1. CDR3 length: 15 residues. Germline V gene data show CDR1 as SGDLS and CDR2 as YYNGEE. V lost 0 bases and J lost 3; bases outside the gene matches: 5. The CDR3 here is CASSVAGGPHYEQYF. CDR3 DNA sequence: TGTGCCAGCAGCGTAGCAGGGGGCCCACACTACGAGCAGTACTTC.